This paragraph reports one T cell receptor (beta chain). Its antigen is undetermined. TCR cDNA libraries were made from RNA using a previously described, modified protocol. TCRdb independently ran MiXCR on the 5' RACE reads; one entry per CDR3 protein. The data contain 300,000 to 450,000 distinct CDR3 sequences, over 25% of them singletons. The three twin pairs were reared together, likely meeting the same infections. This sample was included in a study of identical twins' blood T cells. Study-level points and caveats: Twins shared more top CDR3 clonotypes than unrelated donors did.

The CDR3 has 12 amino acids. The V and J ends lost 7 bases and 6 bases respectively, with 10 bases between them. The germline V gene has CDR1 MNHEY and CDR2 SMNVEV (reference sequence). The chain couples TRBV27 to TRBJ1-5, with no clear D. The receptor's source is a woman between 18 and 50 years old in good health. The sample consisted of PBMCs. CDR3 in DNA: TGTGCCAGCAAAGCGGGTGGTCAGCCCCAGCATTTT. Translating gives CASKAGGQPQHF.